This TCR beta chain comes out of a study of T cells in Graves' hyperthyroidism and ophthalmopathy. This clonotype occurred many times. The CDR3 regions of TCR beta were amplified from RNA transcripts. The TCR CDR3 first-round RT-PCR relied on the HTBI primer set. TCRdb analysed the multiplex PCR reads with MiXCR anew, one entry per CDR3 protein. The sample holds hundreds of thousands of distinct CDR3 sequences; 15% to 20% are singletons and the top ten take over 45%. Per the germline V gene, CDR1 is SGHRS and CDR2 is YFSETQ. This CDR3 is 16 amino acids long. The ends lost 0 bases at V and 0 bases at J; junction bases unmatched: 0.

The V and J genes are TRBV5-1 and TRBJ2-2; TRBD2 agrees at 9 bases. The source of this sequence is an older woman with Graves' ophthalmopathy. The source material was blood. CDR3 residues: CASSLGLAANTGELFF. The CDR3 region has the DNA TGCGCCAGCAGCTTGGGACTAGCGGCGAACACCGGGGAGCTGTTTTTT.